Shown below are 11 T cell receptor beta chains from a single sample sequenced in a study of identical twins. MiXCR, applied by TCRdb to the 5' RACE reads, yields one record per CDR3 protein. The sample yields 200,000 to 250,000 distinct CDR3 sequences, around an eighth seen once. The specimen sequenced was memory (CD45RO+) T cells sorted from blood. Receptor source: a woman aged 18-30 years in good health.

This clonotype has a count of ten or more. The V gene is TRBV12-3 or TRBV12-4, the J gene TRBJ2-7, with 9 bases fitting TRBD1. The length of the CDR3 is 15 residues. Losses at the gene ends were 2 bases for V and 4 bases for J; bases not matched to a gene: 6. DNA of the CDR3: TGTGCCAGCAGTTTACTTTCGGGACAGGGTTACGAGCAGTACTTC. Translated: CASSLLSGQGYEQYF.

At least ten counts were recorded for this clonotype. The CDR3 DNA reads TGTGCCAGCAGTTTAGAGGAATACACTGAAGCTTTCTTT. Translation gives CASSLEEYTEAFF. The chain links TRBV6-6 to TRBJ1-1; D remains ambiguous. From germline, CDR1 is MNHNY and CDR2 SVGAGI (reference sequence). The CDR3 is made up of 13 amino acids. The ends were cut back, 4 bases at V and 3 bases at J, with 9 bases in the middle.

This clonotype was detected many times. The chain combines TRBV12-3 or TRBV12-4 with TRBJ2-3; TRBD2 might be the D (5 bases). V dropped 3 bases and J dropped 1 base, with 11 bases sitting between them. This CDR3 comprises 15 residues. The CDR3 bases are TGTGCCAGCAGTTTGAACACCGGGGGCACAGATACGCAGTATTTT. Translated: CASSLNTGGTDTQYF.

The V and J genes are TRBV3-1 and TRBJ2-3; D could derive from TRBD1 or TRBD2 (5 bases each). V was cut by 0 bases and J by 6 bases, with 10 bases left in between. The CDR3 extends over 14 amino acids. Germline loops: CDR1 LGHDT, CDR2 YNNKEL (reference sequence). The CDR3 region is CASSQDLWGDTQYF. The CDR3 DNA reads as TGTGCCAGCAGCCAAGATCTATGGGGGGATACGCAGTATTTT.

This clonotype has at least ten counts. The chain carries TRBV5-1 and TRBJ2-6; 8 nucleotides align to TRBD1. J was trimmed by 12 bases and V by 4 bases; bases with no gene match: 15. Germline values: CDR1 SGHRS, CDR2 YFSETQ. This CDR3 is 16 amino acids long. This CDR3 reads CASSLNAGTGRPVLTF. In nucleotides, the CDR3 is TGCGCCAGCAGCCTCAACGCGGGGACAGGTCGCCCCGTCCTGACTTTC.

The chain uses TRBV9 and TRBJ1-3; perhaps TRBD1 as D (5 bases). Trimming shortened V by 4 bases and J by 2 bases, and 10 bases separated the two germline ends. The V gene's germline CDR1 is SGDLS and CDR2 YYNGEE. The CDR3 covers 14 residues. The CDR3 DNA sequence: TGTGCCAGCAGCCCGTTGGGGGCTGGAAACACCATATATTTT. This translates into CASSPLGAGNTIYF. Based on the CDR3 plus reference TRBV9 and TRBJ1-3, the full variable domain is DSGVTQTPKHLITATGQRVTLRCSPRSGDLSVYWYQQSLDQGLQFLIQYYNGEERAKGNILERFSAQQFPDLHSELNLSSLELGDSALYFCASSPLGAGNTIYFGEGSWLTVV.

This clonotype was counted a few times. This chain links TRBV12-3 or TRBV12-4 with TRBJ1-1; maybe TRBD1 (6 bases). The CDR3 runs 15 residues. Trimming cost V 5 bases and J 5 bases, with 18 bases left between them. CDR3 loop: CASSAGGTMGTEAFF. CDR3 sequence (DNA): TGTGCCAGCAGTGCCGGGGGGACAATGGGTACTGAAGCTTTCTTT.

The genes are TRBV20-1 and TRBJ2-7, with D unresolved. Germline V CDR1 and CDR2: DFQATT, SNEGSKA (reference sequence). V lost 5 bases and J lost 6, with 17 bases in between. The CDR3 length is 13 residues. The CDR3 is CSAPVGIALEQYF. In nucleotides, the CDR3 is TGCAGTGCTCCCGTGGGGATTGCCCTCGAGCAGTACTTC.

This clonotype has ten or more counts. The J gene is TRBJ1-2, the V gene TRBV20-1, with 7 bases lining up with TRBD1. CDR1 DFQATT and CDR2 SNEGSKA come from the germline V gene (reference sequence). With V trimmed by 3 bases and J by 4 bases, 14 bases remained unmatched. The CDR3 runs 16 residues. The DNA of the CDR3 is TGCAGTGCTAGGGCGCGACAGGGATCGTCTTCCTATGGCTACACCTTC. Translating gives CSARARQGSSSYGYTF.

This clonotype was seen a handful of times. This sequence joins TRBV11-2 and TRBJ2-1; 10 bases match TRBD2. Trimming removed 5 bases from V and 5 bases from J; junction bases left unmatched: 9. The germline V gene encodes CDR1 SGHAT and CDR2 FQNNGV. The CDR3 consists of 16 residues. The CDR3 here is CASSQVALAGNNEQFF. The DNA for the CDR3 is TGTGCCAGCAGCCAAGTAGCACTAGCGGGGAACAATGAGCAGTTCTTC.

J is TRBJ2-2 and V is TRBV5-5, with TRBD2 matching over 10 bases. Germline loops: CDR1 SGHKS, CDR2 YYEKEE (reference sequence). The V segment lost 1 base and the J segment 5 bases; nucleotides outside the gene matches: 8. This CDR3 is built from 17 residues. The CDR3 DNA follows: TGTGCCAGCAGCTTGATCAGCGGGAGGGCCAGGACCGGGGAGCTGTTTTTT. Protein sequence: CASSLISGRARTGELFF.